This entry features one TCR beta chain sequence. Its matching antigen is unknown. The data originate from a study of T cells after yellow fever vaccination. CDR3 length: 15 residues. V dropped 4 bases and J dropped 5; count of bases not matched to a gene: 8. Germline-derived CDR1 and CDR2 are SGHDN and FVKESK. 5'RACE template switching generated TCR cDNA, adding a universal primer site and UMIs. Each CDR3 protein is one row after TCRdb ran MiXCR on the 5' RACE reads. The table has approximately 510,000 distinct CDR3 sequences, 20% to 25% seen once. Study findings and constraints: CD4 and CD8 compartments shared a small share of clonotypes, likely from convergent recombination. Detected again after the booster were most primary-vaccination clones, at 96% CD4 and approximately 90% CD8.

This TCR was sampled from a man in his late teens or twenties who received the YFV17D yellow fever vaccine. Sequences were derived from PBMCs, sampled roughly 23 days after the first yellow fever vaccination. V usage is TRBV14 and J usage is TRBJ2-3; 8 bases match TRBD1. CDR3 nucleotides: TGTGCCAGCAGCCGGATTCAGGGGGCAAAAGATACGCAGTATTTT. It yields the protein CASSRIQGAKDTQYF.